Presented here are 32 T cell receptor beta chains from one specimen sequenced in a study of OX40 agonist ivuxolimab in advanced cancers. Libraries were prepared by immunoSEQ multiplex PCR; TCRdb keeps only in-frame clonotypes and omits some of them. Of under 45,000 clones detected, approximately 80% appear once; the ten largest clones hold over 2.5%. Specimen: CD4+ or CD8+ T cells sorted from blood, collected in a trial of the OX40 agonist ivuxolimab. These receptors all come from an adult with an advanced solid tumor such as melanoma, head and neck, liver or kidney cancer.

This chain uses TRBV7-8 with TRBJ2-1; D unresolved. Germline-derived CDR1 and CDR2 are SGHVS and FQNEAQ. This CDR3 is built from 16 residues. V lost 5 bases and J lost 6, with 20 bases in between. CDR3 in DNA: TGTGCCAGCAGCCGTATAGGGCAAAATGCCTTCAATGAGCAGTTCTTC. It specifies CASSRIGQNAFNEQFF.

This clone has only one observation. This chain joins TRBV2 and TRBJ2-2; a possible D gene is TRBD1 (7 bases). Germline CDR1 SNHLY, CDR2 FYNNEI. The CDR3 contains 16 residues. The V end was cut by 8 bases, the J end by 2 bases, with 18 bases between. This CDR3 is CASGGTGTDNTGELFF. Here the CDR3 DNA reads TGTGCCAGCGGGGGGACCGGGACAGATAACACCGGGGAGCTGTTTTTT.

CDR3 sequence: CASSEGGGSKNIQYF. The CDR3, as DNA: TGCGCCAGCAGCGAGGGGGGAGGCTCCAAAAACATTCAGTACTTC. The gene calls are TRBV5-1 and TRBJ2-4; D could derive from TRBD1 or TRBD2 (6 bases each). The CDR3 covers 15 residues. V lost 4 bases and J 2 bases, leaving 13 bases between the germline ends. From germline, CDR1 is SGHRS and CDR2 YFSETQ.

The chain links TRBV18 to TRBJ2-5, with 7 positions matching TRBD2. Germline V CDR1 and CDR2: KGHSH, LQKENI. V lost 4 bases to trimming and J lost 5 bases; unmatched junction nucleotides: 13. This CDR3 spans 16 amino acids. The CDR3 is CASSLPGSGIGETQYF. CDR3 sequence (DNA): TGTGCCAGCTCACTCCCGGGGAGCGGGATTGGGGAGACCCAGTACTTC. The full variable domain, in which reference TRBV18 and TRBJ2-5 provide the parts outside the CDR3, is NAGVMQNPRHLVRRRGQEARLRCSPMKGHSHVYWYRQLPEEGLKFMVYLQKENIIDESGMPKERFSAEFPKEGPSILRIQQVVRGDSAAYFCASSLPGSGIGETQYFGPGTRLLVL.

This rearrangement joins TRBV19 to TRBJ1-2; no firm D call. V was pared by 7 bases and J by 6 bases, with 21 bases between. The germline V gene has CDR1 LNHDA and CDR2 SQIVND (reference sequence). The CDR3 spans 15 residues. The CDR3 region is CASNPRPGKSNGYTF. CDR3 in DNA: TGTGCCAGTAACCCACGTCCCGGGAAAAGTAATGGCTACACCTTC.

For the CDR3, the DNA is TGTGCCACCAGCAGGGGGGGGGCTGATTCCTACAATGAGCAGTTCTTC. Its protein is CATSRGGADSYNEQFF. This chain uses TRBV15 with TRBJ2-1; possibly TRBD2 for D (7 bases). CDR3 length: 16 residues. The germline V gene has CDR1 LNHNV and CDR2 YYDKDF (reference sequence). Trimming shortened V by 3 bases and J by 1 base, and 13 bases separated the two germline ends.

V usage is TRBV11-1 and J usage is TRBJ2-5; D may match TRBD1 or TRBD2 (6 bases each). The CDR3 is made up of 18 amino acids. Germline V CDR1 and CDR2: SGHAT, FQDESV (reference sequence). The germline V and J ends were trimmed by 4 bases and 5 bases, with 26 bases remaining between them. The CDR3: CASSSRGQVGGKEETQYF. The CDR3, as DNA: TGTGCCAGCAGCTCCCGGGGGCAGGTCGGGGGAAAGGAGGAGACCCAGTACTTC.

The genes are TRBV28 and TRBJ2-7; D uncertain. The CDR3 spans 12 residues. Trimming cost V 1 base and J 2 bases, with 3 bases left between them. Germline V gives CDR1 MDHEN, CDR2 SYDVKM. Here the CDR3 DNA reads TGTGCCAGCAGTTTATACGCCTACGAGCAGTACTTC. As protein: CASSLYAYEQYF.

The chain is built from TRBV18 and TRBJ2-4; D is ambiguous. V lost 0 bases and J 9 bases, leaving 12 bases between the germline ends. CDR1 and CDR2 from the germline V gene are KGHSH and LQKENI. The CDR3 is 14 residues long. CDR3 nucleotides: TGTGCCAGCTCACCACCGAGCGAAAAGGGCATTCAGTACTTC. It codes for CASSPPSEKGIQYF.

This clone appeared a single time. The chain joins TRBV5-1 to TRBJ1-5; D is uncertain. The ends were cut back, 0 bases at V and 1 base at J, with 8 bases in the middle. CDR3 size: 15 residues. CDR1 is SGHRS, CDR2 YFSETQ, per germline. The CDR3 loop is CASSLDPVSNQPQHF. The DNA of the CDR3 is TGCGCCAGCAGCTTGGATCCGGTCAGCAATCAGCCCCAGCATTTT.

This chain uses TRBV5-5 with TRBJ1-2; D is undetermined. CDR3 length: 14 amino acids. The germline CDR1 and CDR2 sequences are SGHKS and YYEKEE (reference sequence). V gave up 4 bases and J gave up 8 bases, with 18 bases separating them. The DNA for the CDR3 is TGTGCCAGCAGCCCCGTTAAGATTTTGGGCGGCTACACCTTC. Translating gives CASSPVKILGGYTF.

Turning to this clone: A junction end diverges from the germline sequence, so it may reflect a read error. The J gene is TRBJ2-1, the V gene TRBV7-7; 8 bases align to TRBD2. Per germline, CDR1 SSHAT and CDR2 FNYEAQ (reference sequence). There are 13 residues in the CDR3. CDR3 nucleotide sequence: TGTGCTAGCAGCCCGTCGGGAGGGCCCGAGCAGTTCTTC. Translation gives CASSPSGGPEQFF.

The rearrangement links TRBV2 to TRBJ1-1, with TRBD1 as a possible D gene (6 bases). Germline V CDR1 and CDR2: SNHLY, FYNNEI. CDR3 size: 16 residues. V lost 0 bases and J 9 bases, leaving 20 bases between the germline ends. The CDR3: CASSEARDTIYPQAFF. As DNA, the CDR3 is TGTGCCAGCAGTGAAGCGAGGGACACCATCTACCCCCAAGCTTTCTTT.

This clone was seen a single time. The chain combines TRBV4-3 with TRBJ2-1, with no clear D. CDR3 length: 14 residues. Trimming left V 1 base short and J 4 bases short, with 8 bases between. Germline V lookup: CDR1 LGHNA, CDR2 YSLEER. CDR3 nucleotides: TGCGCCAGCAGCCAAGGTGACGATTACAATGAGCAGTTCTTC. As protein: CASSQGDDYNEQFF.

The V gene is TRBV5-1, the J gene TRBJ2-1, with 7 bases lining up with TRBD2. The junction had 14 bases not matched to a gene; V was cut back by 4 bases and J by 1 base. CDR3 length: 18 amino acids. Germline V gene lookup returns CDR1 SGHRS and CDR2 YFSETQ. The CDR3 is CASSPGPGGSGSYNEQFF. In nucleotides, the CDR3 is TGCGCCAGCAGCCCGGGGCCGGGCGGGAGTGGTTCCTACAATGAGCAGTTCTTC. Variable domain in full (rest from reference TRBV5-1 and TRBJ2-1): KAGVTQTPRYLIKTRGQQVTLSCSPISGHRSVSWYQQTPGQGLQFLFEYFSETQRNKGNFPGRFSGRQFSNSRSEMNVSTLELGDSALYLCASSPGPGGSGSYNEQFFGPGTRLTVL.

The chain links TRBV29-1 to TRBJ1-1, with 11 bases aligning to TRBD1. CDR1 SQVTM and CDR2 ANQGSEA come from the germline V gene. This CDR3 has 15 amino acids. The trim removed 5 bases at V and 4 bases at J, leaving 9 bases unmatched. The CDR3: CSVHGTGGAGTEAFF. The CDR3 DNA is TGCAGCGTTCACGGGACAGGGGGAGCAGGCACTGAAGCTTTCTTT.

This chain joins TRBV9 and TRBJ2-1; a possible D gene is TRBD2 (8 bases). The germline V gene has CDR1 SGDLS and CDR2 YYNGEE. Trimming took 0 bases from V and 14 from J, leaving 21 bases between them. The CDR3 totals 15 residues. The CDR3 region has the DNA TGTGCCAGCAGCGTAGTAGAAGAGACAGGGACTAGAAAGTTCTTC. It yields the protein CASSVVEETGTRKFF.

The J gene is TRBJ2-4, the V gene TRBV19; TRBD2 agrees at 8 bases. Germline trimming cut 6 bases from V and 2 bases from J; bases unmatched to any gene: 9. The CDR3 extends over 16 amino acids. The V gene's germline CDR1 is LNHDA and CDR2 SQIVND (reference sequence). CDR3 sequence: CASRPREGLTKNIQYF. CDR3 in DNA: TGTGCCAGTAGGCCCCGGGAGGGCCTTACCAAAAACATTCAGTACTTC. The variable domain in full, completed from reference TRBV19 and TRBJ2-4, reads DGGITQSPKYLFRKEGQNVTLSCEQNLNHDAMYWYRQDPGQGLRLIYYSQIVNDFQKGDIAEGYSVSREKKESFPLTVTSAQKNPTAFYLCASRPREGLTKNIQYFGAGTRLSVL.

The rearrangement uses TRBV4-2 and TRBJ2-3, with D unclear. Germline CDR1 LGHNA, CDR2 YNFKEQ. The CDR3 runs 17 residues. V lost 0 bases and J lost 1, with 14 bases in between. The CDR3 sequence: CASSQDLASLGTDTQYF. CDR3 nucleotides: TGTGCCAGCAGCCAAGATCTGGCTTCCCTTGGCACAGATACGCAGTATTTT.

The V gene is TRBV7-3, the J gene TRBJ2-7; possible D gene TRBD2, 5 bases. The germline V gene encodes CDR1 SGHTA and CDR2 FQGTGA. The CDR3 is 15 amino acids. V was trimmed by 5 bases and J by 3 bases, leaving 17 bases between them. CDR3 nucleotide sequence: TGTGCCAGCAGCACCAAAGTTGCGGGTGACTACGAGCAGTACGTC. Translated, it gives CASSTKVAGDYEQYV.

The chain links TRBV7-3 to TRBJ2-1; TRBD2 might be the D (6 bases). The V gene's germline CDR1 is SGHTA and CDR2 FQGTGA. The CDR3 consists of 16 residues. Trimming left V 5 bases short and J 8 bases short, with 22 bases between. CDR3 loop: CASSAPPAGWEDEQFF. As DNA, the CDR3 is TGTGCCAGCAGCGCCCCTCCGGCGGGATGGGAGGATGAGCAGTTCTTC.

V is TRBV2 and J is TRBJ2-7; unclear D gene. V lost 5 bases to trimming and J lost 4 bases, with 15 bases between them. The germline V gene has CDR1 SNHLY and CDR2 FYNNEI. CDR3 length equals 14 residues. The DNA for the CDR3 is TGTGCCAGCAGTCAGGCGCCAAATTTATACGAGCAGTACGTC. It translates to CASSQAPNLYEQYV.

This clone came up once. The CDR3 DNA is TGTGCCAGCGGTCCGGCTAGCGGGAGACCGAACACCGGGGAGCTGTTTTTT. This translates into CASGPASGRPNTGELFF. The chain is built from TRBV27 and TRBJ2-2; TRBD2 matches 10 bases. CDR3 length: 17 amino acids. Unmatched junction bases numbered 9, after V lost 8 bases and J lost 0 bases. Germline V gives CDR1 MNHEY, CDR2 SMNVEV (reference sequence).

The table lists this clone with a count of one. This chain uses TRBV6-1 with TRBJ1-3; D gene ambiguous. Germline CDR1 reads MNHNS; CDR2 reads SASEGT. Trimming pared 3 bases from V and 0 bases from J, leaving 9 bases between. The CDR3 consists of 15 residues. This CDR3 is CASSEHIGSGNTIYF. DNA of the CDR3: TGTGCCAGCAGTGAGCACATTGGCTCTGGAAACACCATATATTTT.

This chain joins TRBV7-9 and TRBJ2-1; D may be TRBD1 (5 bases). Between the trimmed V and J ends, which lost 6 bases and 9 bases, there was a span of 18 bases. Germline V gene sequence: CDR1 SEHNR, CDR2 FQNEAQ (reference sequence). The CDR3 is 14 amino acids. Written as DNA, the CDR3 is TGTGCCAGCAGTACTTTGCGAAACAGGTTTGAGCAGTTCTTC. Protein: CASSTLRNRFEQFF.

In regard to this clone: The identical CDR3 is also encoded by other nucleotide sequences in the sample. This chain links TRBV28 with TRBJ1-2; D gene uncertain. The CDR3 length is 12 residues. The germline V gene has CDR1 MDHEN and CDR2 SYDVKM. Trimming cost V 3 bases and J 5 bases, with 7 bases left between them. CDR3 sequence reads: CASSLKGYGYTF. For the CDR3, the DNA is TGTGCCAGCAGTTTGAAAGGGTATGGCTACACCTTC.

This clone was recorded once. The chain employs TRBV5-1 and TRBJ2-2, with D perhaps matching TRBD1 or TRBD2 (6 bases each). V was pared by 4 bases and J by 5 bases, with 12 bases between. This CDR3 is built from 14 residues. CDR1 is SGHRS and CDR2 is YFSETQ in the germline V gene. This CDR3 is CASSPGAGTGELFF. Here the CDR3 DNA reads TGCGCCAGCAGCCCGGGGGCAGGGACCGGGGAGCTGTTTTTT.

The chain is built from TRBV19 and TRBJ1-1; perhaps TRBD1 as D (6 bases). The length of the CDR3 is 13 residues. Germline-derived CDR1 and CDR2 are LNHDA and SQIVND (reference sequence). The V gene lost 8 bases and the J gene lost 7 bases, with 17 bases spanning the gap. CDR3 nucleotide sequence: TGTGCCAGTTCCAGACAGGACATCTTTGAAGCTTTCTTT. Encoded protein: CASSRQDIFEAFF.

CDR3 region: CASSEDEGTEAFF. The CDR3 DNA reads as TGTGCCAGCAGTGAAGACGAGGGCACTGAAGCTTTCTTT. The V call is TRBV6-1, the J call TRBJ1-1; D not resolved. The CDR3 totals 13 residues. V lost 1 base and J 4 bases, leaving 7 bases between the germline ends. Germline loops: CDR1 MNHNS, CDR2 SASEGT.

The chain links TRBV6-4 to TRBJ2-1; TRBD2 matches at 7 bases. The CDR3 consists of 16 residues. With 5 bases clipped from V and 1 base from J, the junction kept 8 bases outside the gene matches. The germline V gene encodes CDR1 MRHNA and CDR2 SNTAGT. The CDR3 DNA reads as TGTGCCAGCAGTCCCTGGGGGACTACTTCCTACAATGAGCAGTTCTTC. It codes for CASSPWGTTSYNEQFF.

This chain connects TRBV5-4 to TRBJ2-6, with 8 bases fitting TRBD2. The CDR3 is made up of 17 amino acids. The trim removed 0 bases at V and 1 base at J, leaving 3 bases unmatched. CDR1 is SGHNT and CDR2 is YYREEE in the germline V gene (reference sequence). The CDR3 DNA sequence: TGTGCCAGCAGCTTGGGGTCTAGCGGGTCTGGGGCCAACGTCCTGACTTTC. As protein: CASSLGSSGSGANVLTF.

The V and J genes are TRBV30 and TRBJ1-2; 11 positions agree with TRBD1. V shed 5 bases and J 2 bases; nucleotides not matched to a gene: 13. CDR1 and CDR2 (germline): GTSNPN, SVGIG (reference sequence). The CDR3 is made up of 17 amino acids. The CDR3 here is CAWENPGQGGENYGYTF. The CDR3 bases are TGTGCCTGGGAGAACCCGGGACAGGGGGGCGAAAACTATGGCTACACCTTC.